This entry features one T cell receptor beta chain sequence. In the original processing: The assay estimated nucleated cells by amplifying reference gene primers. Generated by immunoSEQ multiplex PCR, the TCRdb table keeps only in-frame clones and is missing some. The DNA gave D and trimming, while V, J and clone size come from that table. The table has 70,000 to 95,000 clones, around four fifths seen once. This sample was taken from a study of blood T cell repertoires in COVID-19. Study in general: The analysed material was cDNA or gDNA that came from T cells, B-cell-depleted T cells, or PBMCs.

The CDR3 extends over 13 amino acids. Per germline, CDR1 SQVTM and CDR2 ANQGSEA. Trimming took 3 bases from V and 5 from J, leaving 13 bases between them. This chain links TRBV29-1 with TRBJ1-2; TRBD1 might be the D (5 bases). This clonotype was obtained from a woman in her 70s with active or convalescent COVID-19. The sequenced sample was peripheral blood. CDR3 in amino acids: CSVEGQGKYGYTF. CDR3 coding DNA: TGCAGCGTTGAGGGTCAGGGAAAATATGGCTACACCTTC.